These 6 T cell receptor beta chains were sequenced from one sample in a study of blood T cell repertoires in COVID-19. Profiling relied on immunoSEQ multiplex PCR, and the TCRdb table lists in-frame clones only, not all of them. The sample comprises a few hundred thousand clones, approximately 90% of which are singletons, and 1.2% rests with the top ten. The sequenced sample was PBMCs or T cells enriched from blood (not recorded which). These receptors all stem from a woman aged 18-30 years who had recovered from COVID-19.

The chain has TRBV6-5 and TRBJ2-1; 11 nucleotides align to TRBD2. The CDR3 is 16 residues long. V dropped 1 base and J dropped 7; count of bases not matched to a gene: 6. Germline V lookup: CDR1 MNHEY, CDR2 SVGAGI. CDR3 protein: CASSYLPSGGYNEQFF. CDR3 DNA: TGTGCCAGCAGTTACTTACCTAGCGGGGGGTATAATGAGCAGTTCTTC.

The gene calls are TRBV5-8 and TRBJ1-2; weak D call: TRBD1 (6 bases). This CDR3 is 14 amino acids long. V was clipped by 1 base and J by 4 bases, with 11 bases between them. Germline lookup yields CDR1 SGHTS and CDR2 YDEGEE. The CDR3: CASSLNDRSYGYTF. CDR3 nucleotides: TGTGCCAGCAGCTTGAACGACAGGAGCTATGGCTACACCTTC.

This chain uses TRBV6-6 with TRBJ1-1, with D unresolved. V was pared by 4 bases and J by 0 bases, with 12 bases between. This CDR3 spans 15 amino acids. Per the germline V gene, CDR1 is MNHNY and CDR2 is SVGAGI (reference sequence). The CDR3 spells CASSSPVELNTEAFF. CDR3 nucleotides: TGTGCCAGCAGTTCCCCCGTAGAACTGAACACTGAAGCTTTCTTT.

This clone has just one count. The V call is TRBV19, the J call TRBJ2-2, with TRBD1 matching over 9 bases. The CDR3 totals 16 residues. V dropped 5 bases and J dropped 0; count of bases not matched to a gene: 4. From germline, CDR1 is LNHDA and CDR2 SQIVND (reference sequence). The CDR3 spells CASSLGQGTNTGELFF. In nucleotides, the CDR3 is TGTGCCAGTAGTCTCGGACAGGGGACGAACACCGGGGAGCTGTTTTTT.

J is TRBJ2-5 and V is TRBV19; TRBD2 matches at 11 bases. Germline-derived CDR1 and CDR2 are LNHDA and SQIVND (reference sequence). Trimming removed 10 bases from V and 1 base from J; junction bases left unmatched: 5. The CDR3 length is 14 residues. This CDR3 reads CATRGLAVQETQYF. Written as DNA, the CDR3 is TGTGCCACCAGGGGACTAGCGGTCCAAGAGACCCAGTACTTC.

This sequence joins TRBV4-2 and TRBJ2-1; the D gene is possibly TRBD2 (5 bases). There are 16 residues in the CDR3. Trimming removed 0 bases at V and 0 bases at J, with 9 bases between. Germline CDR1 is LGHNA and CDR2 is YNFKEQ. The CDR3 nucleotides read TGTGCCAGCAGCCAAGATGTGGGGAGCTCCTACAATGAGCAGTTCTTC. Translation: CASSQDVGSSYNEQFF.